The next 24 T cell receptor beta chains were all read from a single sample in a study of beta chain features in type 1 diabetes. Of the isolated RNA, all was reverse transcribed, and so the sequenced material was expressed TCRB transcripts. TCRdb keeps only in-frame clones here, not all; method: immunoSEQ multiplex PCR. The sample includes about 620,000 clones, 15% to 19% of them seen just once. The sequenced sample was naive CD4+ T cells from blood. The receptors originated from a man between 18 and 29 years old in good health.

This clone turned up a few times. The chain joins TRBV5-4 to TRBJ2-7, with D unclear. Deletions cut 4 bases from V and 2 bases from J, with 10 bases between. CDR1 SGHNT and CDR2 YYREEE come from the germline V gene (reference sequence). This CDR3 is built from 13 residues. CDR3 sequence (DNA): TGTGCCAGCAGCGCCAAGACCCCCTACGAGCAGTACTTC. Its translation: CASSAKTPYEQYF.

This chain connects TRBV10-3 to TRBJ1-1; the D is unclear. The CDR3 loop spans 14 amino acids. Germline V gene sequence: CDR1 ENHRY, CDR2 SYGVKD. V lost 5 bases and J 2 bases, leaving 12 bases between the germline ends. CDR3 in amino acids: CAISSLTANTEAFF. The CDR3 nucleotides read TGTGCCATCAGTTCTTTGACGGCCAACACTGAAGCTTTCTTT.

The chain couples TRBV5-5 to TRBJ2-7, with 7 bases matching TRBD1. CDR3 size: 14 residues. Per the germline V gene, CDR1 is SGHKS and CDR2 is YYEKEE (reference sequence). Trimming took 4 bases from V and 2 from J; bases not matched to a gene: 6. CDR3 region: CASSIGTVPYEQYF. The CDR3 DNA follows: TGTGCCAGCAGCATAGGGACAGTTCCCTACGAGCAGTACTTC.

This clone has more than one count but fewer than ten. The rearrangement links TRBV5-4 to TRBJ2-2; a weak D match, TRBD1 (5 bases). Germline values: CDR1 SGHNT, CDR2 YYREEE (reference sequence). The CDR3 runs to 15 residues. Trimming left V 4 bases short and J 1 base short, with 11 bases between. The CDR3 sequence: CASSPLDRNTGELFF. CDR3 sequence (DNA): TGTGCCAGCAGCCCTCTCGACAGGAACACCGGGGAGCTGTTTTTT.

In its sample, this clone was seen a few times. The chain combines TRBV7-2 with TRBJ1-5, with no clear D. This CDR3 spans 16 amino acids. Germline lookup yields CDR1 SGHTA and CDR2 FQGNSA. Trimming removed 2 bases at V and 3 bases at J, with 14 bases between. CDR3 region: CASSLRLGYPNQPQHF. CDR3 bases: TGTGCCAGCAGCTTAAGGCTAGGCTACCCCAATCAGCCCCAGCATTTT.

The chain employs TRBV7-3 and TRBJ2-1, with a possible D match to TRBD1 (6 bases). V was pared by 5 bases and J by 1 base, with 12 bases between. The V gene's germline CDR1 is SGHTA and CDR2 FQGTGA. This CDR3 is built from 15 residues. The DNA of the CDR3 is TGTGCCAGCAGCCCAGGTAGGGGGTCCTACAATGAGCAGTTCTTC. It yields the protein CASSPGRGSYNEQFF.

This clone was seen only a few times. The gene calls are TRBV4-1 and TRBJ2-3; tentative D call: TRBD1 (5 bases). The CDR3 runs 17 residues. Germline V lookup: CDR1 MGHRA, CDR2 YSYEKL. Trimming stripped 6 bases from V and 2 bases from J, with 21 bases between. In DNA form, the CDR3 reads TGCGCCAGCAGAAGGGGAATGGCCGGGCCGGACACAGATACGCAGTATTTT. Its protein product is CASRRGMAGPDTDTQYF.

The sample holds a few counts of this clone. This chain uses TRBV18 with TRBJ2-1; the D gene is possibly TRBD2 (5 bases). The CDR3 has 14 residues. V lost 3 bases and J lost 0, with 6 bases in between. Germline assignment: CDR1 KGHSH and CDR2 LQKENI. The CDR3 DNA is TGTGCCAGCTCACCCCGGGACTCCTACAATGAGCAGTTCTTC. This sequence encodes CASSPRDSYNEQFF.

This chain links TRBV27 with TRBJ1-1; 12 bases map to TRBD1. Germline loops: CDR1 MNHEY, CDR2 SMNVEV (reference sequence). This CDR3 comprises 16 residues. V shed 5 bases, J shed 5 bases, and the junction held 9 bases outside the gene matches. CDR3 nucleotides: TGTGCCAGCAGTACAGCCGGGACAGGGGGCCGTACTGAAGCTTTCTTT. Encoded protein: CASSTAGTGGRTEAFF.

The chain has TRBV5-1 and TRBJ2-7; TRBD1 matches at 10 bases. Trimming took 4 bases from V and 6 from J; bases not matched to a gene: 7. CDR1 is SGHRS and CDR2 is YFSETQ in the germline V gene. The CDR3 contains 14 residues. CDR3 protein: CASSHGQGEGEQYF. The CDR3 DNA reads TGCGCCAGCAGCCACGGACAGGGGGAGGGCGAGCAGTACTTC.

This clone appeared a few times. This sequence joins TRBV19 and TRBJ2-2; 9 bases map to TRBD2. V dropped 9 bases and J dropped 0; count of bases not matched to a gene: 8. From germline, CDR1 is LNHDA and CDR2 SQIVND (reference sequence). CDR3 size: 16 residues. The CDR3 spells CASSILAGSNTGELFF. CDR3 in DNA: TGTGCCAGCTCAATTCTAGCGGGATCGAACACCGGGGAGCTGTTTTTT.

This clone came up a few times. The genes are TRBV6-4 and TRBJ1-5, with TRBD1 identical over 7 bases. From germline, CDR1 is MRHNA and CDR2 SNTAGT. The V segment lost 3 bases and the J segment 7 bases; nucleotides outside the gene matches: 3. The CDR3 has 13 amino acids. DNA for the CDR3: TGTGCCAGCAGTGAGCAGGGGGGACAGCCCCAGCATTTT. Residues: CASSEQGGQPQHF.

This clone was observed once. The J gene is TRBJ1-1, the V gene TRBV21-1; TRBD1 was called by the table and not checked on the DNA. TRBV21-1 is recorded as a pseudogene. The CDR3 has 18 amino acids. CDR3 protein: CASSKALCYSNRDTEAFF. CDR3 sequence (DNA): TGTGCCAGCAGCAAAGCGCTTTGTTACAGCAACAGGGACACTGAAGCTTTCTTT.

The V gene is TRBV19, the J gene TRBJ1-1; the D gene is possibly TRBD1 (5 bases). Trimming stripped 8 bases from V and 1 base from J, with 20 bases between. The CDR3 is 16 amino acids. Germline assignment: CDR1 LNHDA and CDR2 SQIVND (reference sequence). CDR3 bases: TGTGCCAGTTCCTTACCAAGGGGCTATCAGAACACTGAAGCTTTCTTT. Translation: CASSLPRGYQNTEAFF.

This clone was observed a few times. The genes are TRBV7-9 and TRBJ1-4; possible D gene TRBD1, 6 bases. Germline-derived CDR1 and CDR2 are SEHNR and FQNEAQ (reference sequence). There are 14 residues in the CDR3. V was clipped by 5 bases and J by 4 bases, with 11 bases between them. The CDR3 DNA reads TGTGCCAGCAGCGCGGGGGCCAATAATGAAAAACTGTTTTTT. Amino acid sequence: CASSAGANNEKLFF.

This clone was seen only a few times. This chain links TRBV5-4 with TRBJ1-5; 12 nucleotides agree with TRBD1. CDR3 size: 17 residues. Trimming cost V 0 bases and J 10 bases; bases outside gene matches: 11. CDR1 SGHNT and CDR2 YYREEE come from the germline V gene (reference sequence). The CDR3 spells CASSLAGTGGLIGPQHF. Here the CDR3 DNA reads TGTGCCAGCAGCTTGGCCGGGACAGGGGGCCTTATTGGCCCCCAGCATTTT.

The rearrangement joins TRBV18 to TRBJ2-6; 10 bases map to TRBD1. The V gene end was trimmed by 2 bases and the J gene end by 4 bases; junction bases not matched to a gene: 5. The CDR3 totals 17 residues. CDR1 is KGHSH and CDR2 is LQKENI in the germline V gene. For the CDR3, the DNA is TGTGCCAGCTCACCAAGACAGGGGGCACAAGGGGCCAACGTCCTGACTTTC. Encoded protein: CASSPRQGAQGANVLTF.

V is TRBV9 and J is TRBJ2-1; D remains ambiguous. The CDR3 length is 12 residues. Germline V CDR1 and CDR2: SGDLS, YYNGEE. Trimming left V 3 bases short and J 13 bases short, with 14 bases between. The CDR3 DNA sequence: TGTGCCAGCAGCGCCCCTCCCAACTCCCAGTTCTTC. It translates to CASSAPPNSQFF.

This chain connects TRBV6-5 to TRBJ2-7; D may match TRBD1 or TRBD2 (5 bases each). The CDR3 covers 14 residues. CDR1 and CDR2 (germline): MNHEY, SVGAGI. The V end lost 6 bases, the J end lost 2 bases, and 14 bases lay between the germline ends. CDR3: CASSRSGGAYEQYF. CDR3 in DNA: TGTGCCAGCAGCCGCTCTGGGGGAGCCTACGAGCAGTACTTC.

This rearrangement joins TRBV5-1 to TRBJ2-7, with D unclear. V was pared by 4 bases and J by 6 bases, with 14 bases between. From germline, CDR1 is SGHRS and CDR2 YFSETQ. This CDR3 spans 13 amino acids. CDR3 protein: CASSQDPRTEQYF. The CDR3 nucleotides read TGCGCCAGCAGCCAGGACCCGCGTACCGAGCAGTACTTC.

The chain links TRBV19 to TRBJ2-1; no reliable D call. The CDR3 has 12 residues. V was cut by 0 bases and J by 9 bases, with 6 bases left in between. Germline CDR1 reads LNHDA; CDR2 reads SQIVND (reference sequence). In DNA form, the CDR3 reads TGTGCCAGTAGTATAGAGTCAGCTGAGCAGTTCTTC. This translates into CASSIESAEQFF.

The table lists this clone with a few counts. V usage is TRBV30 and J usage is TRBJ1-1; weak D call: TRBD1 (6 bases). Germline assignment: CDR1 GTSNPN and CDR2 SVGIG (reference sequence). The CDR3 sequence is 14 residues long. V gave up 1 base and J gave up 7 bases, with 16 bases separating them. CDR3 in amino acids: CAWSELPGAGEAFF. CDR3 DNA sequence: TGTGCCTGGAGTGAGCTTCCGGGGGCCGGTGAAGCTTTCTTT.

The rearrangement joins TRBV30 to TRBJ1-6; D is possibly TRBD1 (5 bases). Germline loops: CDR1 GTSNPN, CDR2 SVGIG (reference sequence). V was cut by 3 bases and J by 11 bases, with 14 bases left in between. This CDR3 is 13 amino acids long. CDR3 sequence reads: CAWRVGGVAPLHF. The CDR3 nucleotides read TGTGCCTGGAGGGTGGGGGGAGTAGCACCCCTCCACTTT.

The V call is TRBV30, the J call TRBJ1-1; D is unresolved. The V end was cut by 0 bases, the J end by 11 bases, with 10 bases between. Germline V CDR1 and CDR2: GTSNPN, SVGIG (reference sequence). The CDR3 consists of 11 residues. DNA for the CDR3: TGTGCCTGGAGTGTACCAAAAGGGGCTTTCTTT. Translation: CAWSVPKGAFF.